This TCR beta chain was identified during a study of response to subunit inactivated influenza vaccine. TCRdb redid the calling of the RT-PCR reads with MiXCR, one entry per CDR3 protein. Of some 850,000 distinct CDR3 sequences in the sample, roughly 18% were seen once. V lost 1 base, J lost 5 bases, and 11 bases lay in between. The CDR3 has 14 amino acids. Germline CDR1 LGHNA, CDR2 YNFKEQ. This rearrangement joins TRBV4-2 to TRBJ2-5, with D perhaps TRBD1 or TRBD2 (5 bases each). The sequences come from PBMCs from blood, collected roughly 5 days after vaccination. This receptor was identified in a middle-aged man who received an inactivated influenza vaccine. This chain's CDR3 is CASSQGGTLETQYF. The DNA of the CDR3 is TGTGCCAGCAGCCAAGGGGGGACCTTGGAGACCCAGTACTTC.